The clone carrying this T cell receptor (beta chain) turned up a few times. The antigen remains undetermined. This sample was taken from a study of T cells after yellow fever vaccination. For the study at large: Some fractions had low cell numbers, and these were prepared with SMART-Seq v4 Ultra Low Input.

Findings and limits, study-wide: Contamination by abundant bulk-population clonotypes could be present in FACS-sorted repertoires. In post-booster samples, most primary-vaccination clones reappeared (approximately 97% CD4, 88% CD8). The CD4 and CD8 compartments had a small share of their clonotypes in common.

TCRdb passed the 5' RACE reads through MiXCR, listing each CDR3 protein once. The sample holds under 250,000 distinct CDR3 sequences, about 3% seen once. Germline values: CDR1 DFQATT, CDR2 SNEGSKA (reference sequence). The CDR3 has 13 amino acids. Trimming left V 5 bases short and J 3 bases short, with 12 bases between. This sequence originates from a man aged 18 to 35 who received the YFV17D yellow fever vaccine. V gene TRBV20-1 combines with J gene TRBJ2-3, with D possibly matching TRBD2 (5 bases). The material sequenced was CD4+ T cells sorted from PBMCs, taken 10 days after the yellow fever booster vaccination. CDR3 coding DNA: TGCAGTGCTCCTCGGGGTTTAACAGATACGCAGTATTTT. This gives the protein CSAPRGLTDTQYF.